These 8 T cell receptor beta chains were sequenced from one sample in a study of human T cells and chemical hapten exposure. The sample's time point: patch test 1, 2 weeks after DPC sensitization. The treatment denotes: therapeutic diphenylcyclopropenone sensitization with weekly scalp DPC. Blood, whole and unfractionated, served as the source for total RNA extraction. Using its own MiXCR run on the RACE reads, TCRdb lists one record per CDR3 protein. The sample shows roughly 50,000 distinct CDR3 sequences, 8% to 13% of them seen only once. Sequenced here: whole blood, sampled in connection with sensitization to the hapten diphenylcyclopropenone (DPC). These receptors were obtained from a woman aged 35 to 49 with alopecia areata. Some clones in this sample may be carry-over from other donors' samples.

The rearrangement joins TRBV20-1 to TRBJ2-6; D not certain. The germline CDR1 and CDR2 sequences are DFQATT and SNEGSKA (reference sequence). Trimming took off 5 bases at V and 4 bases at J, with 18 bases between the two ends. This CDR3 has 16 residues. CDR3: CSALSTEPTGANVLTF. DNA for the CDR3: TGCAGTGCTCTGTCGACGGAACCGACCGGGGCCAACGTCCTGACTTTC.

Many counts were recorded for this clonotype. CDR3 region: CASSPGQPTDTQYF. CDR3 nucleotides: TGTGCCAGCAGCCCTGGGCAGCCCACAGATACGCAGTATTTT. This chain uses TRBV11-2 with TRBJ2-3; no firm D call. The germline V gene has CDR1 SGHAT and CDR2 FQNNGV. The germline V and J ends were trimmed by 5 bases and 2 bases, with 11 bases remaining between them. This CDR3 has 14 residues.

This clonotype occurred many times. The V and J genes are TRBV3-1 and TRBJ2-3, with D unresolved. The V end was cut by 5 bases, the J end by 6 bases, with 9 bases between. This CDR3 contains 12 residues. In germline, CDR1 is LGHDT, CDR2 YNNKEL (reference sequence). The CDR3 protein is CASSALSDTQYF. As DNA, the CDR3 is TGTGCCAGCAGCGCTCTGTCGGATACGCAGTATTTT.

This clonotype was detected many times. CDR3: CASSSRLTGNLGYGYTF. For the CDR3, the DNA is TGTGCCAGCAGTTCCCGCCTAACAGGGAACTTGGGCTATGGCTACACCTTC. The chain links TRBV6-6 to TRBJ1-2; D is possibly TRBD1 (6 bases). Germline CDR1 reads MNHNY; CDR2 reads SVGAGI (reference sequence). This CDR3 is 17 amino acids long. With 4 bases removed from V and 4 bases from J, the gap between germline ends came to 22 bases.

Of note for this clonotype: One base away lies a much larger clone, so this may be a sequencing read error. The CDR3 is CTSSHPGQSNSPLHF. The DNA of the CDR3 is TGCACCAGCAGCCACCCTGGACAGTCAAATTCACCCCTCCACTTT. This chain connects TRBV4-1 to TRBJ1-6, with TRBD1 as a possible D gene (6 bases). The CDR3 runs to 15 residues. Germline CDR1 MGHRA, CDR2 YSYEKL.

The rearrangement uses TRBV2 and TRBJ2-3; D unresolved. V was cut by 1 base and J by 6 bases, with 8 bases left in between. The CDR3 contains 13 residues. Germline V gene data show CDR1 as SNHLY and CDR2 as FYNNEI. Here the CDR3 DNA reads TGTGCCAGCAGTGAAGAAGTGTGGGATACGCAGTATTTT. Encoded protein: CASSEEVWDTQYF.

There are a few counts of this clonotype. V is TRBV4-3 and J is TRBJ2-7; D uncertain. CDR1 and CDR2 (germline): LGHNA, YSLEER. Trimming shortened V by 0 bases and J by 4 bases, and 10 bases separated the two germline ends. CDR3 length: 14 amino acids. In DNA form, the CDR3 reads TGCGCCAGCAGCCAAGATCTAATGCTGTACGAGCAGTACTTC. Residues: CASSQDLMLYEQYF.

This clonotype has a handful of counts. The gene calls are TRBV7-2 and TRBJ2-7, with TRBD1 as a possible D gene (7 bases). Germline V gene data show CDR1 as SGHTA and CDR2 as FQGNSA. The CDR3 is 16 amino acids. V was pared by 6 bases and J by 0 bases, with 18 bases between. The CDR3 nucleotides read TGTGCCAGCAGAAGGGGGCCGGGGGCGAGCTCCTACGAGCAGTACTTC. Translated, it gives CASRRGPGASSYEQYF.